This T cell receptor (beta chain) was identified in a study of shared clonotypes between healthy human individuals. The germline V and J ends were trimmed by 1 base and 0 bases, with 17 bases remaining between them. Germline lookup yields CDR1 SGHDT and CDR2 YYEEEE. CDR3 size: 19 residues. Here immunoSEQ multiplex PCR was the method, and the copy in TCRdb shows in-frame clones only, minus some. The table lists over a million clones, around 97% of them singletons. This sequence was found in a man aged 25 to 40 in good health. The sequencing sample was made of naive CD4+ T cells sorted from blood. Subset specified: CD45RA+ positively selected. This chain joins TRBV5-6 and TRBJ2-6; D is unresolved. The CDR3, as DNA: TGTGCCAGCAGCTTGCTGGTAACTCTCTCTCTCTCTGGGGCCAACGTCCTGACTTTC. This gives the protein CASSLLVTLSLSGANVLTF.